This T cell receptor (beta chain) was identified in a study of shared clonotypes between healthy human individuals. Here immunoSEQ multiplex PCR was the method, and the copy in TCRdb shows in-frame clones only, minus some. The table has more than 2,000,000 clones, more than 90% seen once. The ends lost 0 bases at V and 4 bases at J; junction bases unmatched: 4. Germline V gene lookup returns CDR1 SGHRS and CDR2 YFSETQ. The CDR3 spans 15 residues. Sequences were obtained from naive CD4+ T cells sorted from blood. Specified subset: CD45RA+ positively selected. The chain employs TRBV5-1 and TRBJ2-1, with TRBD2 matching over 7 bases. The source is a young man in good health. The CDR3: CASSLVASGYNEQFF. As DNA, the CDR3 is TGCGCCAGCAGCTTGGTGGCTAGCGGATACAATGAGCAGTTCTTC. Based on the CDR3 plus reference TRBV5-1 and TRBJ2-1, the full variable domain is KAGVTQTPRYLIKTRGQQVTLSCSPISGHRSVSWYQQTPGQGLQFLFEYFSETQRNKGNFPGRFSGRQFSNSRSEMNVSTLELGDSALYLCASSLVASGYNEQFFGPGTRLTVL.